The 8 T cell receptor beta chains listed next were all sequenced from one sample in a study of chemoradiotherapy in HPV16-positive cancers. Using immunoSEQ multiplex PCR, the repertoire was profiled, and TCRdb retains in-frame clones only, with some absent. The data show some 10,000 clones, roughly 70% seen once. Sequencing was performed on tumor tissue, taken from a patient who underwent chemoradiotherapy. These receptors were collected from a human donor with HPV-associated anogenital cancer.

This rearrangement joins TRBV4-1 to TRBJ1-2, with D perhaps TRBD1 (6 bases). CDR1 is MGHRA and CDR2 is YSYEKL in the germline V gene. The CDR3 contains 14 residues. V lost 3 bases, J lost 14 bases, and 22 bases lay in between. CDR3 protein: CASSQGRDTGEGTF. CDR3 nucleotides: TGCGCCAGCAGCCAGGGACGGGACACCGGTGAAGGGACCTTC.

The chain links TRBV2 to TRBJ2-1; TRBD2 might be the D (6 bases). The germline V gene has CDR1 SNHLY and CDR2 FYNNEI. V lost 2 bases, J lost 0 bases, and 14 bases lay in between. The CDR3 spans 17 residues. CDR3 in amino acids: CASSEPLSSDSYNEQFF. CDR3 in DNA: TGTGCCAGCAGTGAACCCTTATCTAGCGACTCCTACAATGAGCAGTTCTTC.

This sequence joins TRBV2 and TRBJ1-4; perhaps TRBD1 as D (5 bases). Trimming cost V 7 bases and J 6 bases, with 12 bases left between them. The CDR3 contains 13 residues. Germline CDR1 and CDR2: SNHLY and FYNNEI. In nucleotides, the CDR3 is TGTGCCAGCATTCAAATGACAGATGAAAAACTGTTTTTT. It yields the protein CASIQMTDEKLFF.

V gene TRBV7-3 combines with J gene TRBJ2-3, with D possibly being TRBD2 (6 bases). Germline V gene data show CDR1 as SGHTA and CDR2 as FQGTGA. V lost 4 bases to trimming and J lost 4 bases, with 15 bases between them. This CDR3 comprises 15 residues. The CDR3 loop reads CASSSTVGGADTQYF. DNA of the CDR3: TGTGCCAGCAGCTCGACAGTGGGAGGTGCAGATACGCAGTATTTT.

The V call is TRBV28, the J call TRBJ2-7, with TRBD1 matching 7 bases. The trim removed 6 bases at V and 0 bases at J, leaving 5 bases unmatched. Germline values: CDR1 MDHEN, CDR2 SYDVKM. The CDR3 extends over 14 amino acids. CDR3 DNA sequence: TGTGCCAGCAGCCCGGGACAGTTCTCCTACGAGCAGTACTTC. It translates to CASSPGQFSYEQYF.

The chain couples TRBV19 to TRBJ1-2, with a possible D match to TRBD1 (5 bases). CDR1 is LNHDA and CDR2 is SQIVND in the germline V gene (reference sequence). V was shortened by 6 bases and J by 4 bases, with 21 bases between the two germline ends. This CDR3 is 16 amino acids long. CDR3 coding DNA: TGTGCCAGTAGCAATCAATATGCAGGGTACGGCTATGGCTACACCTTC. Amino acid sequence: CASSNQYAGYGYGYTF.

V usage is TRBV5-1 and J usage is TRBJ1-2; 8 bases fit TRBD1. The CDR3 consists of 12 residues. V lost 3 bases to trimming and J lost 8 bases; unmatched junction nucleotides: 3. The germline CDR1 and CDR2 sequences are SGHRS and YFSETQ. CDR3 region: CASSWSGGGYTF. The CDR3 bases are TGCGCCAGCAGCTGGTCAGGGGGCGGCTACACCTTC.

V is TRBV11-2 and J is TRBJ1-4, with 9 bases lining up with TRBD1. With V trimmed by 0 bases and J by 7 bases, 6 bases remained unmatched. The CDR3 sequence is 16 residues long. In germline, CDR1 is SGHAT, CDR2 FQNNGV. DNA for the CDR3: TGTGCCAGCAGCTTAGACCCGACAGGGGGGAGTGAAAAACTGTTTTTT. Translation: CASSLDPTGGSEKLFF. The variable domain in full, with the rest retrieved from reference TRBV11-2 and TRBJ1-4, is EAGVAQSPRYKIIEKRQSVAFWCNPISGHATLYWYQQILGQGPKLLIQFQNNGVVDDSQLPKDRFSAERLKGVDSTLKIQPAKLEDSAVYLCASSLDPTGGSEKLFFGSGTQLSVL.